Listed below are T cell receptor beta chains from one sample, sequenced in a study of CD8 T cells in Susac syndrome. Each CDR3 protein is one row after TCRdb ran MiXCR on the immunoSEQ multiplex PCR reads. The repertoire holds about 77,000 distinct CDR3 sequences, roughly 91% seen once, with roughly 0.5% in the top ten. Sequenced sample: CD4+ T cells from PBMCs. The receptors were sampled from a human donor with Susac syndrome. Each CDR3 is given with its conserved first and last residue. Fields, in order: J gene, clone size, V gene, D gene, CDR3 DNA, CDR3 protein. D genes are given only for firm matches. Clone size, where shown, is once, few, many, or a class for clones that have expanded.

>TRBJ2-4|NA|TRBV20-1|NA
TGCAGTGCTAGAGGGGCGGTGTTGGCCAAAAACATTCAGTACTTC
CSARGAVLAKNIQYF
>TRBJ2-2|NA|TRBV12-3/TRBV12-4|NA
TGTGCCAGCAGTCCAACGTCCCGGGGGATTCGGGACACCGGGGAGCTGTTTTTT
CASSPTSRGIRDTGELFF
>TRBJ1-1|NA|TRBV27|NA
TGTGCCAGCAGTGCCCATCTCGGGACCGCGAACACTGAAGCTTTCTTT
CASSAHLGTANTEAFF
>TRBJ2-5|NA|TRBV27|NA
TGTGCCAGCAGTTTTGCGGGTTGGGAGACCCAGTACTTC
CASSFAGWETQYF
>TRBJ2-1|NA|TRBV11-2|NA
TGTGCCAGCAGCTTCTCGGCAGGGGTCAATGAGCAGTTCTTC
CASSFSAGVNEQFF
>TRBJ2-5|NA|TRBV21-1|NA
TGTGCCAGCAGCAAACCACGGCAAGAGACCCAGTACTTC
CASSKPRQETQYF
>TRBJ2-7|NA|TRBV30|TRBD2
TGTGCCTGGACTAGCGGGTCCTACGAGCAGTACTTC
CAWTSGSYEQYF
>TRBJ2-5|NA|TRBV12-3/TRBV12-4|NA
TGTGCCAGCAGTTCCGACCTACAGGTCCGAGAGACCCAGTACTTC
CASSSDLQVRETQYF
>TRBJ2-3|NA|TRBV27|TRBD2
TGTGCCAGCAGTAGGCGGACTAGCGGGGGGGCAGATACGCAGTATTTT
CASSRRTSGGADTQYF
>TRBJ1-2|NA|TRBV6-2/TRBV6-3|TRBD1
TGTGCCAGCAGCCAGAACTCCGGGACAGGGATTTATGGCTACACCTTC
CASSQNSGTGIYGYTF
>TRBJ1-2|NA|TRBV6-1|TRBD1
TGTGCCAGCGCTTGGGACAGGGGGCGACAAGGCTACACCTTC
CASAWDRGRQGYTF
>TRBJ2-1|NA|TRBV14|TRBD2
TGTGCCAGCAGCCGAATCGTTAGCGGGTACTCCTACAATGAGCAGTTCTTC
CASSRIVSGYSYNEQFF
>TRBJ2-5|few|TRBV19|NA
TGTGCCAGTAGTTGGGCCGGACAAGAGACCCAGTACTTC
CASSWAGQETQYF
>TRBJ2-7|once|TRBV7-2|TRBD2
TGTGCCAGCAGCTTAGCGTGGGGTAGGGACGGGAGGGCCAGCGAGCAGTACTTC
CASSLAWGRDGRASEQYF
>TRBJ2-7|NA|TRBV20-1|NA
TGCAGTGGTACGGGGGAGACCCACTACGAGCAGTACTTC
CSGTGETHYEQYF
>TRBJ1-1|NA|TRBV25-1|NA
TGTGCCAGCAGTGTGGACAGAAACATGAACACTGAAGCTTTCTTT
CASSVDRNMNTEAFF
>TRBJ1-1|NA|TRBV28|TRBD1
TGTGCCAGCCCCCCAGGGGGCGGACGCCAGACTGAAGCTTTCTTT
CASPPGGGRQTEAFF
>TRBJ1-3|NA|TRBV18|NA
TGTGCCAGCTCACCACAAGAGATCTCTGGAAACACCATATATTTT
CASSPQEISGNTIYF
>TRBJ1-5|NA|TRBV12-3/TRBV12-4|NA
TGTGCCAGCAGTTTGGGCCCCCTTCAGCCCCAGCATTTT
CASSLGPLQPQHF
>TRBJ2-3|NA|TRBV20-1|TRBD2
TGCAGTGCAGACCCGGGACTAGCGGGAGATACGCAGTATTTT
CSADPGLAGDTQYF
>TRBJ2-1|few|TRBV5-4|NA
TGTGCCAGCAGCTTGGGTGGCGGGCCTCTCGGTGAGCAGTTCTTC
CASSLGGGPLGEQFF
>TRBJ2-7|few|TRBV7-2|NA
TGTGCCAGCAGCTTAGCGCGGGTTAGCGAGCAGTACTTC
CASSLARVSEQYF
>TRBJ2-3|NA|TRBV7-2|TRBD1
TGTGCCAGCAGCTCCTTGGGACAGGGTATAGATACGCAGTATTTT
CASSSLGQGIDTQYF
>TRBJ2-5|NA|TRBV7-6|NA
TGTGCCAGCAGCTCCCTCCCCTTGGCGGCAACGGGCCAAGAGACCCAGTACTTC
CASSSLPLAATGQETQYF
>TRBJ2-3|NA|TRBV4-3|TRBD2
TGCGCCAGCAGCCAAGAGCCCCCGACCGGACTAGCGGGGCGAACAGATACGCAGTATTTT
CASSQEPPTGLAGRTDTQYF